This TCR beta chain comes out of a study of cytomegalovirus exposure and HLA in healthy donors. Study in general: HLA-typed donors were the source of roughly 85 million unique TCRs held in an early data release.

Study-level results: HLA alleles showed associations with about 17,000 TCR beta sequences in a later analysis, at a 0.05 false discovery rate. Presence/absence analyses assumed roughly uniform sequencing depth across donors. A later analysis reportedly identified an Asian-associated ancestry cluster as carrying fewer N-insertions than the 666-donor mean.

Concerning this clone: The antigen is unknown.

60 Vbeta and 13 Jbeta primers were used in PCR. Sequencing used immunoSEQ multiplex PCR; TCRdb keeps in-frame clones, though not all of them. The sample consists of tens of thousands of clones, around 84% of them appearing once. The sequence derives from a middle-aged woman in good health and CMV-seropositive. Sequenced input: PBMCs.

The CDR3 here is CASSAMTSGTDTQYF. The CDR3 nucleotides read TGTGCCAGCAGTGCCATGACTAGCGGGACAGATACGCAGTATTTT. V gene TRBV6-4 combines with J gene TRBJ2-3; 10 bases agree with TRBD2. After removal of 4 bases from V and 3 bases from J, the junction contained 4 bases not matched to a gene. The CDR3 is 15 residues long. Germline CDR1 is MRHNA and CDR2 is SNTAGT.